The rows below give T cell receptor beta chains drawn from one sample of a study of early T cells in non-severe SARS-CoV-2 infection. From the 5' RACE reads, TCRdb called clonotypes with MiXCR, one entry per CDR3 protein. The sample records 81,000 or so distinct CDR3 sequences, around 12% being singletons. Specimen: whole blood. The receptors were gathered from an adult who was a healthcare worker with PCR-confirmed SARS-CoV-2 infection or an uninfected control (not recorded which). Both conserved end residues are part of each CDR3.

v_call,j_call,cdr3_aa
TRBV4-1,TRBJ2-7,CASSQLGKLEGGYEQYF
TRBV7-9,TRBJ2-5,CASSSPGGSETQYF
TRBV27,TRBJ2-2,CASRATGANTGELFF
TRBV9,TRBJ2-5,CASRFQGSWETQYF
TRBV18,TRBJ2-3,CASSPPTGDHMDTQYF
TRBV7-9,TRBJ1-4,CASSLQGNEKLFF
TRBV28,TRBJ2-7,CASRPPGQLLVEYF
TRBV20-1,TRBJ2-1,CSARDLHEQFF
TRBV27,TRBJ2-1,CASSPRRGRKQFF
TRBV5-1,TRBJ2-3,CASSLEDYTDTQYF
TRBV6-5,TRBJ2-6,CASSYGNSGANVLTF
TRBV6-6,TRBJ2-5,CASSYSRGQETQYF
TRBV27,TRBJ2-1,CASKTSGRSDEQFF
TRBV18,TRBJ2-1,CASSPPGRAGPFYNEQFF
TRBV7-9,TRBJ2-7,CASSSIGDEQYF
TRBV28,TRBJ1-2,CASTTPGPFYGYTF
TRBV30,TRBJ2-5,CAWSAIQTQYF
TRBV6-5,TRBJ2-7,CASSYSRAGSSYEQYF
TRBV28,TRBJ2-1,CASTLQGGGNEQFF
TRBV24-1,TRBJ2-5,CATSVGQGETQYF
TRBV7-9,TRBJ2-5,CASSSRKVQETQYF
TRBV6-1,TRBJ2-1,CASSRRLGEGLNEQFF
TRBV7-6,TRBJ2-3,CASSRHPTDTQYF
TRBV5-4,TRBJ2-7,CASSLEQSDSTYEQYF
TRBV28,TRBJ2-7,CASSLSVNPYEQYF
TRBV2,TRBJ2-3,CASSQRTGGTDTQYF
TRBV19,TRBJ2-2,CASRRAGDTGELFF
TRBV2,TRBJ2-5,CASSEAVAGTLETQYF